This section outlines one T cell receptor beta chain sequence together with its context. The data stem from a study of technical replicates of blood from several donors. Germline V CDR1 and CDR2: MGHDK, SYGVNS. The CDR3 loop spans 16 amino acids. Trimming shortened V by 1 base and J by 2 bases, and 14 bases separated the two germline ends. The protocol was immunoSEQ multiplex PCR, while the TCRdb copy is restricted to in-frame clones and leaves out a portion. The data hold tens of thousands of clones, with 85% to 90% observed a single time. This TCR was sampled from a human donor in good health. Some clones in this sample may be carry-over from other donors' samples. V and J are TRBV25-1 and TRBJ1-2; possibly TRBD1 for D (6 bases). Source material: PBMCs. Here the CDR3 reads CASSEFSGGKNYGYTF. The DNA for the CDR3 is TGTGCCAGCAGTGAATTTTCGGGGGGCAAAAACTATGGCTACACCTTC.